The 11 T cell receptor beta chains below all came from one sample that was sequenced in a study of T cell clusters in autoimmune cytopenias. TRB amplification used 250 ng of peripheral blood genomic DNA. TRB was amplified by touch-down multiplex PCR, primer pools A and B combined. From the multiplex PCR reads, TCRdb lists one entry per CDR3 protein and no DNA. The sample data list under 8,500 distinct CDR3 sequences. The source material was peripheral blood. These receptor sequences come from a human donor with an autoimmune cytopenia or autoimmune hepatitis (not recorded which).

The chain uses TRBV7-2 and TRBJ2-5; TCRdb's D call of TRBD2 is untestable without DNA. This CDR3 comprises 12 residues. Germline V gene lookup returns CDR1 SGHTA and CDR2 FQGNSA. The CDR3: CASSALRETQYF.

The rearrangement links TRBV5-1 to TRBJ1-2; lacking DNA, the TRBD1 call made by TCRdb goes unchecked. This CDR3 has 15 residues. CDR1 and CDR2 (germline): SGHRS, YFSETQ. CDR3 sequence: CASSLGQGGFEGYTF. The variable domain in full, completed from reference TRBV5-1 and TRBJ1-2, reads KAGVTQTPRYLIKTRGQQVTLSCSPISGHRSVSWYQQTPGQGLQFLFEYFSETQRNKGNFPGRFSGRQFSNSRSEMNVSTLELGDSALYLCASSLGQGGFEGYTFGSGTRLTVV.

The chain carries TRBV6-5 and TRBJ2-7; TCRdb returns TRBD1, unconfirmable since there is no DNA. The CDR3 consists of 13 residues. Germline V CDR1 and CDR2: MNHEY, SVGAGI. The CDR3 here is CASRGTGVYEQYF.

This clonotype ranks as medium-sized in terms of frequency. This sequence joins TRBV5-6 and TRBJ2-5; TCRdb gives TRBD1 as the D gene, but with no DNA this cannot be confirmed. There are 13 residues in the CDR3. The germline V gene encodes CDR1 SGHDT and CDR2 YYEEEE. The CDR3 reads CASISDRDETQYF.

The V and J genes are TRBV10-3 and TRBJ1-2. The CDR3 has 14 residues. The germline V gene has CDR1 ENHRY and CDR2 SYGVKD. Here the CDR3 reads CAISGRSLYYGYTF.

The rearrangement uses TRBV24-1 and TRBJ2-3. This CDR3 has 14 residues. Germline V gene data show CDR1 as KGHDR and CDR2 as SFDVKD. The CDR3 sequence: CATSDWSRPDTQYF.

Measured by frequency, this clonotype is medium-sized. This chain links TRBV5-4 with TRBJ1-2. This CDR3 is built from 12 residues. Per germline, CDR1 SGHNT and CDR2 YYREEE (reference sequence). CDR3 residues: CASSLDSTGYTF.

This clonotype is classed as medium-sized by frequency. The rearrangement joins TRBV27 to TRBJ2-7; TCRdb outputs TRBD1, but without DNA this stays unchecked. The V gene's germline CDR1 is MNHEY and CDR2 SMNVEV (reference sequence). The CDR3 runs to 14 residues. The chain's CDR3 is CASRGLGTPHEQYF.

The chain uses TRBV12-3 or TRBV12-4 and TRBJ2-7. This CDR3 is built from 11 residues. The CDR3 reads CASTLYYEQYF.

This clonotype is identified as medium-sized from frequency. The chain couples TRBV15 to TRBJ1-3. The CDR3 spans 15 residues. The V gene's germline CDR1 is LNHNV and CDR2 YYDKDF (reference sequence). This chain's CDR3 is CATSRGNPGGNTIYF.

The V call is TRBV5-4, the J call TRBJ1-4; TCRdb's D gene call, TRBD1, goes unchecked for lack of DNA. This CDR3 is built from 15 residues. The germline V gene encodes CDR1 SGHNT and CDR2 YYREEE (reference sequence). CDR3 residues: CASSVWDRSNEKLFF.